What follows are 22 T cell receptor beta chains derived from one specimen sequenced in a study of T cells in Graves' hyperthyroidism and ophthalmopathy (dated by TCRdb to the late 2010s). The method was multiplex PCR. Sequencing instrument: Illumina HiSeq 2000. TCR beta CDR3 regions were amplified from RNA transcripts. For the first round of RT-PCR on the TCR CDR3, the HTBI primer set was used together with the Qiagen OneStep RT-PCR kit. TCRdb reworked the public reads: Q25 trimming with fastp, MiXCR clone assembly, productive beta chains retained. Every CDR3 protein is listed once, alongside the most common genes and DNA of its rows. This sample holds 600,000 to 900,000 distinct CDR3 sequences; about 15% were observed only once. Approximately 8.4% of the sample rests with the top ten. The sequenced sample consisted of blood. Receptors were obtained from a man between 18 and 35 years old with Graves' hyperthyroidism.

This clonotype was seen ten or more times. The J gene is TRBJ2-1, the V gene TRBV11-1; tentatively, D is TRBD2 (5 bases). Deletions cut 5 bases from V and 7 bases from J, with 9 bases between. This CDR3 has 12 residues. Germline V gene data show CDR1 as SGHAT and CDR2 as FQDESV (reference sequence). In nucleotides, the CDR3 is TGTGCCAGCAGCCCACTAGGGAATGAGCAGTTCTTC. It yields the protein CASSPLGNEQFF.

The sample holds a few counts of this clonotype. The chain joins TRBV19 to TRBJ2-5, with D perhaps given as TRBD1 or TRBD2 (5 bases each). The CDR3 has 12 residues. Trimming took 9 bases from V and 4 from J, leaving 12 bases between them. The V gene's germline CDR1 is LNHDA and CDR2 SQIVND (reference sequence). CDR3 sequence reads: CASGAQRETQYF. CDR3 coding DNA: TGTGCCAGCGGGGCACAGAGAGAGACCCAGTACTTC.

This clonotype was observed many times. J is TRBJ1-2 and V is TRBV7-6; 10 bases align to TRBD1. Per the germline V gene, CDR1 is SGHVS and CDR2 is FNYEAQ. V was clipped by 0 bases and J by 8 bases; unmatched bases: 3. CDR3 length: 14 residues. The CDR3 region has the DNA TGTGCCAGCAGCTTAGCGGGGACAGGGGAAGGCTACACCTTC. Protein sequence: CASSLAGTGEGYTF.

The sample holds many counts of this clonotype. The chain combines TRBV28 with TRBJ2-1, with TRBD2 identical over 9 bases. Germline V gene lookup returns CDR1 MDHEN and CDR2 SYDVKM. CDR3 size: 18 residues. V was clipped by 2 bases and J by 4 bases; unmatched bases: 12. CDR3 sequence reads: CASSLGGSGSPSYNEQFF. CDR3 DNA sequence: TGTGCCAGCAGTTTAGGGGGTAGCGGGAGCCCCTCGTACAATGAGCAGTTCTTC.

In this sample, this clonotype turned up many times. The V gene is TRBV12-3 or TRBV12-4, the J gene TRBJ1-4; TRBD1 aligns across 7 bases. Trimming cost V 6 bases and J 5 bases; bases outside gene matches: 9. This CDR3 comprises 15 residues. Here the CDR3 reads CASSLMTGINEKLFF. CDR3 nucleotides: TGTGCCAGCAGCTTAATGACAGGGATCAATGAAAAACTGTTTTTT.

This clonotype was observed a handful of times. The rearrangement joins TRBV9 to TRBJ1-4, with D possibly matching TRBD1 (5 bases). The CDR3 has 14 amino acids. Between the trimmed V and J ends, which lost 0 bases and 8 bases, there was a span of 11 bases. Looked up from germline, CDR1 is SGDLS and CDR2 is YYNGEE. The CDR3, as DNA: TGTGCCAGCAGCGTAGGGCAGGGCTTCGAAAAACTGTTTTTT. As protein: CASSVGQGFEKLFF.

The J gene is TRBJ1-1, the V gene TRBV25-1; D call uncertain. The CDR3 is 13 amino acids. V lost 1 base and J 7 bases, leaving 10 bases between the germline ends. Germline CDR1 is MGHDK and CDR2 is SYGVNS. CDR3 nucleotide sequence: TGTGCCAGCAGTGAATTTGGACCGATTGAAGCTTTCTTT. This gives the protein CASSEFGPIEAFF.

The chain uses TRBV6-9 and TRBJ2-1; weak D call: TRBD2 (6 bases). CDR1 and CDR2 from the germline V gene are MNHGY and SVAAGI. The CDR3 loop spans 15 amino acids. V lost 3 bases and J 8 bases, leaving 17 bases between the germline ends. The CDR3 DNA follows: TGTGCCAGCAGTTACGGACTACTCGAGGGCCATGAGCAGTTCTTC. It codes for CASSYGLLEGHEQFF.

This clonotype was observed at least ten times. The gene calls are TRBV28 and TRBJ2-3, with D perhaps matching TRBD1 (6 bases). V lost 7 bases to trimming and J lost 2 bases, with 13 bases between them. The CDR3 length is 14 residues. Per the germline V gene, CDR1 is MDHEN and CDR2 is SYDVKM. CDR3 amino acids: CASTRDRITDTQYF. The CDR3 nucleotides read TGTGCCAGCACCCGAGACAGGATCACAGATACGCAGTATTTT.

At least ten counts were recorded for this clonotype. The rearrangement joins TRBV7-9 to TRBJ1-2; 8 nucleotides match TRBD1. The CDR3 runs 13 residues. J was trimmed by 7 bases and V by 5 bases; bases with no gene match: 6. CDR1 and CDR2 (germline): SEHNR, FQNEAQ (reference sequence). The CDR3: CASSPTQGVGYTF. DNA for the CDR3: TGTGCCAGCAGCCCTACACAGGGGGTTGGCTACACCTTC. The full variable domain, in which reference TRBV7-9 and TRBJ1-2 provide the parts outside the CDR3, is DTGVSQNPRHKITKRGQNVTFRCDPISEHNRLYWYRQTLGQGPEFLTYFQNEAQLEKSRLLSDRFSAERPKGSFSTLEIQRTEQGDSAMYLCASSPTQGVGYTFGSGTRLTVV.

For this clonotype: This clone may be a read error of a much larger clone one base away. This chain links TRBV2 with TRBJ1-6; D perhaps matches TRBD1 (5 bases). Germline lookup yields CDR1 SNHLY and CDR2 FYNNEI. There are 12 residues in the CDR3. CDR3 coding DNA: TGTGCCAGCCAGGGCTATAATTCACCCCCCCACTTT. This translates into CASQGYNSPPHF.

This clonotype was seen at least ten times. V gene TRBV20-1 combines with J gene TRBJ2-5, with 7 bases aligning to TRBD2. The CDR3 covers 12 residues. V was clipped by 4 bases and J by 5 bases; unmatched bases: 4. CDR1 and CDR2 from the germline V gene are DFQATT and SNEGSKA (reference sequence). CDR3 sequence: CSATGLGETQYF. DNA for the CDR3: TGCAGTGCTACCGGACTAGGGGAGACCCAGTACTTC.

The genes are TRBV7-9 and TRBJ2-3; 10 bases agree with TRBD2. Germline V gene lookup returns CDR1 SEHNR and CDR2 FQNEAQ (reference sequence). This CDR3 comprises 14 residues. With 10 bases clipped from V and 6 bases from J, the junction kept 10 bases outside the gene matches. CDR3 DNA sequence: TGTGCCACCGTGACTAGCGGGCCCAGGGATACGCAGTATTTT. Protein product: CATVTSGPRDTQYF. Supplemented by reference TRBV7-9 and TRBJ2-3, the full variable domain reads DTGVSQNPRHKITKRGQNVTFRCDPISEHNRLYWYRQTLGQGPEFLTYFQNEAQLEKSRLLSDRFSAERPKGSFSTLEIQRTEQGDSAMYLCATVTSGPRDTQYFGPGTRLTVL.

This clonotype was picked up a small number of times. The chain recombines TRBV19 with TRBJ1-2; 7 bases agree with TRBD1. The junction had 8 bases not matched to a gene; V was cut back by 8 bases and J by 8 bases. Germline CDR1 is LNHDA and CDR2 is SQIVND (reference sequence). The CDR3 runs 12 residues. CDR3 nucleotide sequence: TGTGCCAGTTTTCGACAGGGTGGCGGCTACACCTTC. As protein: CASFRQGGGYTF.

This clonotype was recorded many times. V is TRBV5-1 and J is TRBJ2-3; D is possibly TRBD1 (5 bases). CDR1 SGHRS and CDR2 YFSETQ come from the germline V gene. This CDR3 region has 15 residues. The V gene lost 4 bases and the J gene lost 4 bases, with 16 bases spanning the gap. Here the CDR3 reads CASSTGHRFADTQYF. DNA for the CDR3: TGCGCCAGCAGCACAGGCCACCGTTTTGCAGATACGCAGTATTTT.

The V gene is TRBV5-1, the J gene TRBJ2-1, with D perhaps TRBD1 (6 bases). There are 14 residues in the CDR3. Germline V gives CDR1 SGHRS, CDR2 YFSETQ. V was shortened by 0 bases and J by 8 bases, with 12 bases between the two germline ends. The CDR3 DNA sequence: TGCGCCAGCAGCTTGGAGGTCAGGGGTTATGAGCAGTTCTTC. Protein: CASSLEVRGYEQFF.

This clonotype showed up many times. In DNA form, the CDR3 reads TGTGCCAGCACCGAAAGGGGGACAGATACGCAGTATTTT. This translates into CASTERGTDTQYF. The chain joins TRBV2 to TRBJ2-3; D is perhaps TRBD1 (6 bases). V was cut by 7 bases and J by 3 bases, with 11 bases left in between. Per germline, CDR1 SNHLY and CDR2 FYNNEI. The CDR3 spans 13 residues.

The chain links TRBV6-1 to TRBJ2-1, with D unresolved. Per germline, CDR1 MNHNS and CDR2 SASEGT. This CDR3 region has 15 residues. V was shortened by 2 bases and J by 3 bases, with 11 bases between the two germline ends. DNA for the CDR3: TGTGCCAGCAGTGAAACTTTTGGCCACTACAATGAGCAGTTCTTC. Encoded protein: CASSETFGHYNEQFF.

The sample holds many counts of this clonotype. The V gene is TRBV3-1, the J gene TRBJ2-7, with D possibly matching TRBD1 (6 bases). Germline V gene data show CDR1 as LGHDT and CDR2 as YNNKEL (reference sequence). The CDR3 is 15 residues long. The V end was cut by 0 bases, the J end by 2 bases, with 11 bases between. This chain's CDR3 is CASSQEDSVTYEQYF. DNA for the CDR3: TGTGCCAGCAGCCAAGAGGACAGCGTAACCTACGAGCAGTACTTC.

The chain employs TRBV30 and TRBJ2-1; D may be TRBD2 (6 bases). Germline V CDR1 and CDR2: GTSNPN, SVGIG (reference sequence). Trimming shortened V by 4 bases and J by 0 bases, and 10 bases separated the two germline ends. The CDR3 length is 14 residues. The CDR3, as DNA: TGTGCCTGGATCCGGGGGAGCTCCTACAATGAGCAGTTCTTC. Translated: CAWIRGSSYNEQFF.

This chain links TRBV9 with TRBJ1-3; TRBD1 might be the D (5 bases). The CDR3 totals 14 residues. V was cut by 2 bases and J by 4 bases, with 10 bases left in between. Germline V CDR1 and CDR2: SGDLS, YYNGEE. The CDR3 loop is CASSVGGFGNTIYF. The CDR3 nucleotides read TGTGCCAGCAGCGTGGGGGGATTCGGAAACACCATATATTTT.

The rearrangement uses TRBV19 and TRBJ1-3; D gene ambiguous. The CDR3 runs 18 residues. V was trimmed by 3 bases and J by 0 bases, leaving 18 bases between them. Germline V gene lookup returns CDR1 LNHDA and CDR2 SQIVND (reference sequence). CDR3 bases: TGTGCCAGTAGTATGACGACGAGGTTCTCCCCCTCTGGAAACACCATATATTTT. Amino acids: CASSMTTRFSPSGNTIYF.